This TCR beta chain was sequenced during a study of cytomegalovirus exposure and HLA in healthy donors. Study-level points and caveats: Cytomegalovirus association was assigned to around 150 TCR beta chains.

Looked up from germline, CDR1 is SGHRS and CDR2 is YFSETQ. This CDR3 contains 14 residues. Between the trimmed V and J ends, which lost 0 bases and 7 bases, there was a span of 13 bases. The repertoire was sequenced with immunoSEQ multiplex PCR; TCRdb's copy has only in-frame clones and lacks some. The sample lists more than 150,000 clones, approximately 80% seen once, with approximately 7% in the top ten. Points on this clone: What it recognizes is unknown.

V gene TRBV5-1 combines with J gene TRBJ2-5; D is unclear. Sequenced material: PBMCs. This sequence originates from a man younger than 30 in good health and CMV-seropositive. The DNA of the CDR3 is TGCGCCAGCAGCTTGGGCCAGGCGTTTGTGACCCAGTACTTC. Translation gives CASSLGQAFVTQYF. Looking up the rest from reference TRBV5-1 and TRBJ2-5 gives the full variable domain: KAGVTQTPRYLIKTRGQQVTLSCSPISGHRSVSWYQQTPGQGLQFLFEYFSETQRNKGNFPGRFSGRQFSNSRSEMNVSTLELGDSALYLCASSLGQAFVTQYFGPGTRLLVL.